The next 19 T cell receptor beta chains were all read from a single sample in a study of blood T cell repertoires in COVID-19. Generated by immunoSEQ multiplex PCR, the TCRdb table keeps only in-frame clones and is missing some. The profile shows more than 14,000 clones, roughly 92% of them singletons. The specimen was peripheral blood. The source of these receptors is a human donor with active COVID-19. The donor label of this sample is uncertain.

Comment on this clone: Other nucleotide sequences in the sample specify the same CDR3. The CDR3 DNA reads TGTGCCAGCAGTGCCCGGACAGGTAATCAGCCCCAGCATTTT. It encodes CASSARTGNQPQHF. The V and J genes are TRBV2 and TRBJ1-5; 7 nucleotides match TRBD1. CDR1 is SNHLY, CDR2 FYNNEI, per germline. The CDR3 length is 14 residues. After removal of 4 bases from V and 4 bases from J, the junction contained 4 bases not matched to a gene.

V and J are TRBV5-1 and TRBJ2-6, with 8 bases fitting TRBD2. Germline V gene lookup returns CDR1 SGHRS and CDR2 YFSETQ. The CDR3 covers 16 residues. Trimming at V came to 2 bases and at J to 1 base, leaving 2 bases not matched to a gene. CDR3 amino acids: CASSLSGSSGANVLTF. The CDR3, as DNA: TGCGCCAGCAGCTTAAGCGGGAGTTCTGGGGCCAACGTCCTGACTTTC.

This chain connects TRBV5-6 to TRBJ2-7, with 14 bases that match TRBD2. V lost 2 bases, J lost 1 base, and 8 bases stayed unmatched. Germline V gives CDR1 SGHDT, CDR2 YYEEEE. The CDR3 covers 18 residues. The chain's CDR3 is CASSLYGLAGGISYEQYF. The CDR3 DNA follows: TGTGCCAGCAGCTTATATGGACTAGCGGGAGGTATTTCCTACGAGCAGTACTTC.

The rearrangement joins TRBV19 to TRBJ2-7, with 10 nucleotides matching TRBD1. Per the germline V gene, CDR1 is LNHDA and CDR2 is SQIVND (reference sequence). With 7 bases clipped from V and 4 bases from J, the junction kept 7 bases outside the gene matches. This CDR3 is built from 14 residues. CDR3 loop: CASTGTGERYEQYF. DNA of the CDR3: TGTGCCAGTACGGGGACAGGGGAGCGGTACGAGCAGTACTTC.

This clone appeared once. The V and J genes are TRBV4-1 and TRBJ2-7; 9 bases agree with TRBD1. This CDR3 is 19 amino acids long. Germline loops: CDR1 MGHRA, CDR2 YSYEKL. The trim removed 1 base at V and 0 bases at J, leaving 13 bases unmatched. The CDR3 loop reads CASSQARDFGTGSSYEQYF. The CDR3 DNA follows: TGCGCCAGCAGCCAAGCACGGGACTTCGGGACAGGGAGCTCCTACGAGCAGTACTTC.

The chain recombines TRBV9 with TRBJ2-1, with a possible D match to TRBD2 (6 bases). The CDR3 spans 15 residues. Germline assignment: CDR1 SGDLS and CDR2 YYNGEE. Trimming pared 3 bases from V and 2 bases from J, leaving 12 bases between. For the CDR3, the DNA is TGTGCCAGCAGCGCAACTAGCAATCCCTACAATGAGCAGTTCTTC. Protein product: CASSATSNPYNEQFF. Together with reference TRBV9 and TRBJ2-1, the CDR3 gives the full variable domain: DSGVTQTPKHLITATGQRVTLRCSPRSGDLSVYWYQQSLDQGLQFLIQYYNGEERAKGNILERFSAQQFPDLHSELNLSSLELGDSALYFCASSATSNPYNEQFFGPGTRLTVL.

V gene TRBV23-1 combines with J gene TRBJ1-3; D unclear. TRBV23-1 is annotated as an ORF whose role is uncertain. V shed 4 bases and J shed 0 bases, with 13 bases lying between them. This CDR3 contains 16 residues. Written as DNA, the CDR3 is TGCGCCAGCAGTCGGAGGCCGGAACTCTCTGGAAACACCATATATTTT. This sequence encodes CASSRRPELSGNTIYF.

The V call is TRBV7-2, the J call TRBJ2-1; 7 bases line up with TRBD2. V was clipped by 0 bases and J by 2 bases; unmatched bases: 1. The CDR3 runs 15 residues. Germline V gene lookup returns CDR1 SGHTA and CDR2 FQGNSA. The CDR3 protein is CASSLASGTYNEQFF. CDR3 nucleotide sequence: TGTGCCAGCAGCTTAGCCAGCGGGACCTACAATGAGCAGTTCTTC.

The chain carries TRBV19 and TRBJ2-7, with D possibly being TRBD2 (5 bases). Germline values: CDR1 LNHDA, CDR2 SQIVND (reference sequence). The length of the CDR3 is 15 residues. V shed 5 bases and J shed 1 base, with 15 bases lying between them. The CDR3 coding sequence is TGTGCCAGTAGTGCCACTAGTGTCGGTTCCTACGAGCAGTACTTC. It specifies CASSATSVGSYEQYF. The full variable domain, rest sourced from reference TRBV19 and TRBJ2-7, is DGGITQSPKYLFRKEGQNVTLSCEQNLNHDAMYWYRQDPGQGLRLIYYSQIVNDFQKGDIAEGYSVSREKKESFPLTVTSAQKNPTAFYLCASSATSVGSYEQYFGPGTRLTVT.

Points on this clone: The junction departs from germline at one end; a sequencing error may be responsible. V gene TRBV6-2 or TRBV6-3 combines with J gene TRBJ2-7; 10 nucleotides align to TRBD1. CDR3 length: 13 residues. In germline, CDR1 is MNHEY, CDR2 SVGEGT. This chain's CDR3 is CAGSYGTGDEQYF. The CDR3 DNA reads TGTGCCGGCAGTTACGGGACAGGGGACGAGCAGTACTTC.

This clone was seen a handful of times. The chain links TRBV5-1 to TRBJ1-1; D call uncertain. The germline V gene encodes CDR1 SGHRS and CDR2 YFSETQ. Trimming shortened V by 0 bases and J by 4 bases, and 10 bases separated the two germline ends. There are 14 residues in the CDR3. CDR3 sequence: CASSLGSGITEAFF. For the CDR3, the DNA is TGCGCCAGCAGCTTGGGTTCGGGGATCACTGAAGCTTTCTTT.

The genes are TRBV20-1 and TRBJ2-7, with TRBD2 identical over 8 bases. J lost 7 bases, V lost 7 bases, and 3 bases had no gene match. Per the germline V gene, CDR1 is DFQATT and CDR2 is SNEGSKA (reference sequence). CDR3 length equals 10 residues. CDR3 in DNA: TGCAGTGGCCCGGGGGGGGAGCAGTACTTC. Its translation: CSGPGGEQYF.

The J gene is TRBJ2-7, the V gene TRBV4-2; TRBD2 is a possible D gene (6 bases). V lost 0 bases and J 6 bases, leaving 15 bases between the germline ends. This CDR3 has 15 residues. The germline V gene encodes CDR1 LGHNA and CDR2 YNFKEQ. DNA of the CDR3: TGTGCCAGCAGCCAAGATCGGGCGGGAATTCGCGAGCAGTACTTC. Translation gives CASSQDRAGIREQYF.

The rearrangement joins TRBV28 to TRBJ2-7; D is possibly TRBD1 (6 bases). V dropped 5 bases and J dropped 3 bases, with 14 bases sitting between them. The CDR3 sequence is 14 residues long. Germline V gives CDR1 MDHEN, CDR2 SYDVKM. DNA of the CDR3: TGTGCCAGCAGTCCCTGGCCGGACAGCTACGAGCAGTACTTC. Protein: CASSPWPDSYEQYF. Combining the CDR3 with reference TRBV28 and TRBJ2-7 gives the whole variable domain DVKVTQSSRYLVKRTGEKVFLECVQDMDHENMFWYRQDPGLGLRLIYFSYDVKMKEKGDIPEGYSVSREKKERFSLILESASTNQTSMYLCASSPWPDSYEQYFGPGTRLTVT.

The chain uses TRBV7-2 and TRBJ1-2; D remains unclear. The CDR3 extends over 14 amino acids. With 3 bases removed from V and 0 bases from J, the gap between germline ends came to 8 bases. Per the germline V gene, CDR1 is SGHTA and CDR2 is FQGNSA. As DNA, the CDR3 is TGTGCCAGCAGCTTTGGAGAAACTAACTATGGCTACACCTTC. It encodes CASSFGETNYGYTF.

The chain has TRBV6-5 and TRBJ1-1, with 7 bases fitting TRBD1. CDR3 length equals 16 residues. V trimming: 0 bases; J trimming: 0 bases; junction bases outside the gene matches: 4. CDR1 and CDR2 (germline): MNHEY, SVGAGI. Here the CDR3 DNA reads TGTGCCAGCAGTTACTCGTCCAGGGGGGTGAACACTGAAGCTTTCTTT. Its translation is CASSYSSRGVNTEAFF.

CDR3 sequence: CASSYLYNEQFF. In DNA form, the CDR3 reads TGTGCCAGCAGTTATCTTTACAATGAGCAGTTCTTC. The rearrangement links TRBV6-6 to TRBJ2-1; D not resolved. The CDR3 has 12 residues. V was clipped by 3 bases and J by 4 bases, with 4 bases between them. Looked up from germline, CDR1 is MNHNY and CDR2 is SVGAGI (reference sequence).

The rearrangement uses TRBV5-5 and TRBJ1-6; the match to TRBD1 covers 7 bases. With V trimmed by 6 bases and J by 7 bases, 10 bases remained unmatched. This CDR3 region has 15 residues. The germline V gene encodes CDR1 SGHKS and CDR2 YYEKEE (reference sequence). The chain's CDR3 is CASTRGDSENSPLHF. CDR3 coding DNA: TGTGCCAGCACCAGGGGGGACAGTGAGAATTCACCCCTCCACTTT.

V usage is TRBV10-2 and J usage is TRBJ2-7; D not resolved. Germline V lookup: CDR1 WSHSY, CDR2 SAAADI. Between the trimmed V and J ends, which lost 0 bases and 2 bases, there was a span of 8 bases. The CDR3 consists of 14 residues. CDR3 DNA sequence: TGCGCCAGCAGTGAGTCTGGCGGCCCCTACGAGCAGTACTTC. Residues: CASSESGGPYEQYF.